This T cell receptor (beta chain) comes out of a study of CD8+ T cells in alopecia areata (dated by TCRdb to 2017 to 2018). Some background on the complete study: The treated patients, all with moderate-to-severe alopecia areata, were enrolled in an open-label pilot trial of oral tofacitinib given at 5 to 10 mg twice daily. Disease severity in treated patients was measured with the SALT score, which quantifies the percentage of affected scalp surface area. In both human patients and the C3H/HeJ mouse model, the study applied high-throughput TCRbeta sequencing to look at T cell clonal expansion in alopecia areata. Patients received tofacitinib for 6 to 18 months and were then followed off drug for 6 months to check for delayed response and recurrence. RNA was obtained with the PAXgene miRNA kit for fixed scalp, the miRNeasy kit for PBMCs, and the RNeasy kit for mouse skin. Scalp tissue and sorted CD4+ and CD8+ peripheral blood T cells from patchy and totalis/universalis alopecia areata patients and from healthy controls were covered by human TCRbeta sequencing. Biopsies were taken from tofacitinib-treated patients at baseline and again at 4 and 24 weeks into treatment, and several of those patients also had a later scalp biopsy. Clonality in the scalp was compared among normal scalp (n=4), patchy alopecia areata scalp (n=8), and alopecia totalis/universalis scalp (n=8). Amplification of TCRbeta CDR3 regions was done by immunoSEQ multiplex PCR using 35 Vbeta forward primers and 13 Jbeta reverse primers.

The study at large found these results: Unlike mouse skin, where gammadelta T cells dominate, normal human skin contains resident alphabeta T cells that get sequenced too, which complicates analysis of the scalp TCR repertoire. Compared with normal scalp, lesional scalp had higher clonality and more expanded CD8+ clones, particularly in alopecia totalis/universalis, a pattern that suggests antigenic drive. Tofacitinib significantly lowered scalp clonality and the number of expanded CD8+ clones among the top 100 scalp clones. During tofacitinib treatment, many expanded lesional clones remained in scalp and blood, and this persistence may partly explain relapse after treatment is stopped. Because the treated cohort was small and had just a single nonresponder, larger studies are needed to establish links between baseline CD8+ expansion and response. Shared TCR sequences between patients were less evident than in mice, which may be partly attributable to HLA diversity in the patient population.

Libraries were constructed by the immunoSEQ multiplex PCR assay. RNA was extracted from all samples and reverse transcribed into cDNA, which served as template for TCR sequencing. First-strand cDNA was synthesized using SuperScript III with a 2:1 mix of oligo-dT and random hexamers. Amplification bias was assessed with a synthetic immune receptor repertoire, and residual bias was removed computationally. Per the source publication's procedure: Raw reads were preprocessed to remove errors, and CDR3 was defined according to IMGT conventions as the region from the conserved cysteine to phenylalanine. Clonality was calculated as 1 minus Shannon entropy normalized by log2 of the number of productive unique TCRs. Whether scalp clones were CD4 or CD8 was inferred by matching scalp TCRbeta sequences against CD4 and CD8 repertoires sorted from blood. Imported from immuneACCESS, the table was reduced by TCRdb to in-frame sequences with V and J called. These copies leave out some clones; in studies compared against another copy, an unresolved V gene accounts for under half, and the cause of the remainder is not known. V and J calls and clone size are copied from that table; D and trimming were computed from the DNA. The sample table lists around 200,000 clones, 55% to 70% of them with a count of one. About 4% of the sample goes to the ten largest clones.

The time point label of this sample denotes: about 4 weeks on oral tofacitinib. The treatment or condition label corresponds to: oral pan-JAK inhibitor, 5-10 mg twice daily. From alopecia areata patients, peripheral blood was collected along with lesional scalp punch biopsies. After PBMCs were isolated by density centrifugation and stained for CD3, CD4 and CD8, a FACSAria was used to sort CD4+ and CD8+ T cells. The CDR3 spans 16 residues, from the cysteine through the phenylalanine. The entry retains the CDR3 DNA only, 48 bases that are in frame from base 1. Germline trimming: 6 bases from V, 1 base from J; junction bases outside gene matches: 6. Per the germline V gene, KGHSH is the CDR1 and LQKENI is the CDR2. On this clone: The antigen this receptor binds is unknown. Per-base quality was not reported, and no clone a single base away is much larger than it.

The clonotype was recovered from a human donor with alopecia areata. The sequences come from CD4+ T cells sorted from blood, collected at week 4, from a patient treated with tofacitinib. The rearranged segments are TRBV18 and TRBJ2-7, with 13 bases matching TRBD2. The DNA sequence is TGTGCCAGCTCCCCCAGACTAGCGGGGGGTTCCTACGAGCAGTACTTC. Its protein product is CASSPRLAGGSYEQYF.